The rows below give T cell receptor beta chains drawn from one sample of a study of human T cells and chemical hapten exposure. A single record per CDR3 protein comes from TCRdb applying MiXCR to the RACE reads. Seen here are around 150,000 distinct CDR3 sequences, roughly a quarter observed once, and the top ten hold 2% to 2.5%. The sample consisted of whole blood, taken in connection with sensitization to the hapten diphenylcyclopropenone (DPC). The receptors were sampled from a woman aged 18-30 years with alopecia areata. Some clones in this sample may be carry-over from other donors' samples. CDR3s include the opening cysteine and the closing phenylalanine or tryptophan. Fields, in order: V gene, clone size, J gene, D gene, CDR3 DNA, CDR3 protein. The D gene is left open where the match is weak. Only part of the rows carry a size: once, few, many, or a class if the clone is expanded.

>TRBV20-1|-|TRBJ2-5|-
TGCAGTGCTCCCTATCCTCCGGGACGAGAGACCCAGTACTTC
CSAPYPPGRETQYF
>TRBV4-1|-|TRBJ2-3|-
TGCGCCAGCAGCCAAGGCCAACTAGTTGGCACAGATACGCAGTATTTT
CASSQGQLVGTDTQYF
>TRBV28|-|TRBJ1-4|-
TGTGCCAGCAGTTTAAGATTGACAGCAACTAATGAAAAACTGTTTTTT
CASSLRLTATNEKLFF
>TRBV27|-|TRBJ2-2|-
TGTGCCAGCAGTTTTGGCAGAACCGGGGAGCTGTTTTTT
CASSFGRTGELFF
>TRBV4-1|few|TRBJ1-2|-
TGCGCCAGCAGCCGAGGCGAGGGAGGGTACGGCTACACCTTC
CASSRGEGGYGYTF
>TRBV7-8|many|TRBJ2-3|-
TGTGCCAGCGGCCGGGACTTTTTCACAGATACGCAGTATTTT
CASGRDFFTDTQYF
>TRBV4-1|-|TRBJ1-5|TRBD1
TGCGCCAGCAGCCACAGACCCGACAGGGGCGACAATCAGCCCCAGCATTTT
CASSHRPDRGDNQPQHF
>TRBV6-2/TRBV6-3|-|TRBJ2-5|-
TGTGCCACCGTTGATTACAACTTTGGAGAGACCCAGTACTTC
CATVDYNFGETQYF
>TRBV7-2|few|TRBJ2-1|TRBD2
TGTGCCAGCAGCTTACGGCCTAGCGGCAATGAGCAGTTCTTC
CASSLRPSGNEQFF
>TRBV5-1|-|TRBJ1-5|-
TGCGCCAGCAGCTTGGGGGACAAATCTCAGCCCCAGCATTTT
CASSLGDKSQPQHF
>TRBV9|few|TRBJ2-1|-
TGTGCCAGCAGCGCCGTAGTCGGGGATGAGCAGTTCTTC
CASSAVVGDEQFF
>TRBV9|few|TRBJ1-1|-
TGTGCCAGCAGCGTAGTGTCGGAGACTGAAGCTTTCTTT
CASSVVSETEAFF
>TRBV10-3|few|TRBJ2-3|-
TGTGCCATCAGTGAAGCTCAGTCGCGGGATACAGATACGCAGTATTTT
CAISEAQSRDTDTQYF
>TRBV4-3|few|TRBJ2-4|TRBD2
TGCGCCAGCAGCCAAGATGTGCGGGGGGGCCTAAACATTCAGTACTTC
CASSQDVRGGLNIQYF
>TRBV7-3|once|TRBJ2-3|-
TGTGCCAGCAGCTCCGGGGGCATGAGCACAGATACGCAGTATTTT
CASSSGGMSTDTQYF
>TRBV20-1|-|TRBJ2-1|TRBD2
TGCAGTGCTAGTAGGACTAGCGGGGGGGCTAATGAGCAGTTCTTC
CSASRTSGGANEQFF
>TRBV11-2|many|TRBJ2-5|-
TGTGCCAGCAGCTTAGAGCGGGAGACCCAGTACTTC
CASSLERETQYF
>TRBV20-1|-|TRBJ2-2|-
TGCAGTGCTAGACCTCTAGCAGCCGACAACACCGGGGAGCTGTTTTTT
CSARPLAADNTGELFF
>TRBV4-1|-|TRBJ1-2|-
TGCGCCAGCAGCCAAGTTTGGGACTACCGTGGCACCTATGGCTACACCTTC
CASSQVWDYRGTYGYTF
>TRBV16|-|TRBJ2-2|-
TGTGCCAGTCTACACACCGGGACACCGAACACCGGGGAGCTGTTTTTT
CASLHTGTPNTGELFF
>TRBV2|few|TRBJ2-7|TRBD1
TGTGCCAGCAGTGATCTGGACAGGGGTCACGAGCAGTACTTC
CASSDLDRGHEQYF
>TRBV25-1|-|TRBJ1-6|-
TGTGCCAGCAGTGGGTCCAGGGGAAAGGGCTCACCCCTCCACTTT
CASSGSRGKGSPLHF
>TRBV4-3|-|TRBJ2-5|-
TGCGCCAGCAGCCAAGGCGGGGTTCAAGAGACCCAGTACTTC
CASSQGGVQETQYF
>TRBV20-1|many|TRBJ2-5|TRBD2
TGCAGTGCTAGAGATCCGGGGGGGATCGAAGAGACCCAGTACTTC
CSARDPGGIEETQYF
>TRBV29-1|-|TRBJ1-1|-
TGCAGCGCAAAACAGGGCGGCACTGAAGCTTTCTTT
CSAKQGGTEAFF
>TRBV7-2|few|TRBJ2-6|TRBD1
TGTGCCAGCAGCTTACTTGGACAGGGGGTATCTGGGGCCAACGTCCTGACTTTC
CASSLLGQGVSGANVLTF
>TRBV4-1|many|TRBJ2-7|-
TGCGCCAGCAGCCAAGAGGGCAGCCTCCTAAGCGGGCAGTACTTC
CASSQEGSLLSGQYF
>TRBV7-2|-|TRBJ2-1|TRBD2
TGTGCCAGCAGCTTAGGGCGGGAGAGTGAGCAGTTCTTC
CASSLGRESEQFF
>TRBV7-2|-|TRBJ2-5|-
TGTGCCAGCAGCCGCCTGCTATCAGGGGTAGAGACCCAGTACTTC
CASSRLLSGVETQYF
>TRBV6-5|-|TRBJ2-7|-
TGTGCCAGCAGCAGAGGCCGGGTTCCAGCCTACGAGCAGTACTTC
CASSRGRVPAYEQYF
>TRBV19|-|TRBJ2-1|TRBD2
TGTGCCAGTAGTGCCACCGGACTAGCGGGAGAATATGAGCAGTTCTTC
CASSATGLAGEYEQFF
>TRBV4-2|-|TRBJ2-6|-
TGTGCCAGCAGCAAAGACAGCGACTCTGGGGCCAACGTCCTGACTTTC
CASSKDSDSGANVLTF
>TRBV12-3/TRBV12-4|-|TRBJ1-2|-
TGTGCCAGCAGTTTGCAGGTGATGAGCTATGGCTACACCTTC
CASSLQVMSYGYTF
>TRBV5-1|many|TRBJ2-1|-
TGCGCCAGCAGCTTGGACCTAGGTGAGCAGTTCTTC
CASSLDLGEQFF
>TRBV7-8|-|TRBJ1-5|TRBD1
TGTGCCAGCAGCGCCGACAGGGGATCGAATCAGCCCCAGCATTTT
CASSADRGSNQPQHF
>TRBV29-1|many|TRBJ1-1|-
TGCAGCGTTGAAGGCAGGGTTGACACTGAAGCTTTCTTT
CSVEGRVDTEAFF
>TRBV28|many|TRBJ2-7|-
TGTGCCAGCAGTTTAAAGGGTTACGAGCAGTACTTC
CASSLKGYEQYF
>TRBV6-2/TRBV6-3|few|TRBJ1-2|-
TGTGCCAGCAGTTTTCGGCCGTCCGCTAACTATGGCTACACCTTC
CASSFRPSANYGYTF
>TRBV11-2|once|TRBJ2-1|TRBD2
TGTGCCAGCAGCTCGCCCCGGCGGGAGGGCCTAGAGACTAATGAGCAGTTCTTC
CASSSPRREGLETNEQFF
>TRBV4-3|-|TRBJ2-7|-
TGCGCCAGCAGCCAGGCAGGGTCCTACGAGCAGTACTTC
CASSQAGSYEQYF
>TRBV7-2|few|TRBJ2-5|-
TGTGCCAGCAGCTTAGGGGAAGGGACCCAGTACTTC
CASSLGEGTQYF
>TRBV25-1|once|TRBJ1-2|-
TGTGCCAGCAGTCAGACAGTCTCATATGGCTACACCTTC
CASSQTVSYGYTF
>TRBV29-1|-|TRBJ2-3|-
TGCAGCGTTTGGGGGGGGGCCACAGATACGCAGTATTTT
CSVWGGATDTQYF
>TRBV10-3|few|TRBJ2-2|-
TGTGCCATCAGCCCGAACGGGGAGCTGTTTTTT
CAISPNGELFF
>TRBV29-1|few|TRBJ2-3|-
TGCAGCGTGGGGGGGCAACGACGTGGAAAGGATACGCAGTATTTT
CSVGGQRRGKDTQYF